The clone carrying this TCR beta chain was seen once. Antigen: not known. This specimen belongs to a study of T cell repertoires in cytomegalovirus infection. About the research overall: In public TCR beta signatures, there were indications of both CMV infection and matching HLA type.

V was clipped by 6 bases and J by 6 bases, with 17 bases between them. Looked up from germline, CDR1 is MNHEY and CDR2 is SMNVEV (reference sequence). There are 14 residues in the CDR3. TCRdb used MiXCR to reprocess the reads, holding one entry per CDR3 protein. The sample includes fewer than 1,000,000 distinct CDR3 sequences, roughly 31% of them seen just once. General study points: HLA-C-restricted CMV-specific TCR beta clonotypes were dominant in the ex vivo response.

The clonotype originates from a human donor in good health (CMV status not recorded). Some clones in this sample may be carry-over from other donors' samples. This chain uses TRBV27 with TRBJ1-2, with a possible D match to TRBD1 (6 bases). The material sequenced was cultured CD8+ T cells from PBMCs, taken from culture after CMV antigen stimulation. The CDR3 DNA is TGTGCCAGCAGGAGGGGGGCCGATATTAATGGCTACACCTTC. This gives the protein CASRRGADINGYTF.